This entry is about one T cell receptor (beta chain). Sequencing was performed with immunoSEQ multiplex PCR; in TCRdb, only in-frame clones are kept and a portion is missing. The table has under 70,000 clones, about 90% seen once. The data derive from a study of T cell changes during pregnancy in multiple sclerosis. V lost 3 bases, J lost 0 bases, and 0 bases stayed unmatched. This CDR3 region has 16 residues. Germline V lookup: CDR1 SGHTA, CDR2 FQGNSA. Sequencing used CD4+ T cells from peripheral blood mononuclear cells, obtained in the first trimester of pregnancy. The source of this sequence is a female donor with multiple sclerosis, enrolled in a pregnancy study. The chain combines TRBV7-2 with TRBJ1-4, with 11 bases lining up with TRBD1. The CDR3 protein is CASSLGQGATNEKLFF. CDR3 nucleotide sequence: TGTGCCAGCAGCTTGGGACAGGGGGCAACTAATGAAAAACTGTTTTTT.